A single sample is the source of the 21 T cell receptor beta chains below, sequenced in a study of T cells in Graves' hyperthyroidism and ophthalmopathy. The TCR beta CDR3 regions underwent amplification using RNA transcripts as the source. The TCR CDR3 was amplified in a first-round RT-PCR using the HTBI primer set. TCRdb re-called the multiplex PCR reads with MiXCR, one entry per CDR3 protein. The table has a few hundred thousand distinct CDR3 sequences, 35% to 50% seen once. Material for sequencing was peripheral blood or thyroid tissue (not recorded which). The receptors stem from an adult woman with Graves' disease, either hyperthyroidism or ophthalmopathy (not recorded which).

This clonotype has at least ten counts. The chain combines TRBV4-3 with TRBJ2-2, with D perhaps given as TRBD1 or TRBD2 (6 bases each). The CDR3 extends over 16 amino acids. Germline V gene data show CDR1 as LGHNA and CDR2 as YSLEER. V was trimmed by 4 bases and J by 6 bases, leaving 18 bases between them. The CDR3 here is CASSPPRQGRSGELFF. For the CDR3, the DNA is TGCGCCAGCAGCCCGCCGCGGCAGGGGAGGTCCGGGGAGCTGTTTTTT.

On this clonotype: An end of the junction differs from the germline gene, which may be a read error. The V call is TRBV6-6, the J call TRBJ1-4; D might be TRBD1 (5 bases). Germline assignment: CDR1 MNHNY and CDR2 SVGAGI (reference sequence). This CDR3 has 15 amino acids. CDR3 DNA: TGTGCCATCAGTCCTGCGACAGCAACTAATGAAAAACTGTTTTTT. It is translated as CAISPATATNEKLFF.

Concerning this clonotype itself: Relative to the germline gene, one junction end is altered; a read error may explain this. The chain uses TRBV15 and TRBJ2-7; D remains ambiguous. The germline gives CDR1 LNHNV, CDR2 YYDKDF (reference sequence). The CDR3 length is 15 residues. CDR3 DNA sequence: TGTGCCACCGGCAGAGCGTCAGGCGTCCCCTACGAGCAGTACTTC. As protein: CATGRASGVPYEQYF.

This clonotype came up many times. The chain uses TRBV15 and TRBJ1-2; tentative D call: TRBD1 (6 bases). Deletions cut 2 bases from V and 0 bases from J, with 13 bases between. From germline, CDR1 is LNHNV and CDR2 YYDKDF (reference sequence). This CDR3 is 16 amino acids long. CDR3 amino acids: CATSRPSTGPNYGYTF. The CDR3, as DNA: TGTGCCACCAGCAGACCCTCCACAGGGCCTAACTATGGCTACACCTTC.

This clonotype has only one observation. The J gene is TRBJ2-7, the V gene TRBV20-1; D ambiguous. Trimming removed 3 bases from V and 2 bases from J, with 17 bases in between. This CDR3 contains 15 residues. The V gene's germline CDR1 is DFQATT and CDR2 SNEGSKA (reference sequence). The CDR3, as DNA: TGCAGTGCTAGCTGGCCAGCCGCCCCAGCCTACGAGCAGTACTTC. Encoded protein: CSASWPAAPAYEQYF.

This clonotype was detected a few times. V gene TRBV29-1 combines with J gene TRBJ2-1; D assignment may be TRBD1 or TRBD2 (5 bases each). This CDR3 spans 11 amino acids. Looked up from germline, CDR1 is SQVTM and CDR2 is ANQGSEA. Trimming pared 1 base from V and 11 bases from J, leaving 9 bases between. The CDR3 sequence: CSVEAGRQQFF. The CDR3, as DNA: TGCAGCGTTGAAGCGGGGCGCCAGCAGTTCTTC.

This clonotype was counted at least ten times. V is TRBV11-2 and J is TRBJ2-2, with a possible D match to TRBD2 (6 bases). In germline, CDR1 is SGHAT, CDR2 FQNNGV. With 5 bases removed from V and 1 base from J, the gap between germline ends came to 11 bases. The CDR3 runs 15 residues. CDR3 in DNA: TGTGCCAGCAGCGGAGGGGCGGGGAACACCGGGGAGCTGTTTTTT. Its translation is CASSGGAGNTGELFF.

The chain carries TRBV29-1 and TRBJ2-7; 13 bases map to TRBD2. The germline V gene has CDR1 SQVTM and CDR2 ANQGSEA. The CDR3 consists of 14 residues. The trim removed 8 bases at V and 5 bases at J, leaving 9 bases unmatched. CDR3 nucleotide sequence: TGCAGCTTAGTCCAGGGACTAGCGGGAAACGAGCAGTACTTC. Amino acid sequence: CSLVQGLAGNEQYF.

The chain has TRBV5-5 and TRBJ1-6; 7 nucleotides line up with TRBD1. CDR3 length: 16 amino acids. From germline, CDR1 is SGHKS and CDR2 YYEKEE (reference sequence). With V trimmed by 4 bases and J by 8 bases, 12 bases remained unmatched. CDR3 region: CASSMTGSAYDSPLHF. CDR3 sequence (DNA): TGTGCCAGCAGCATGACAGGGTCGGCGTATGATTCACCCCTCCACTTT. Supplemented by reference TRBV5-5 and TRBJ1-6, the full variable domain reads DAGVTQSPTHLIKTRGQQVTLRCSPISGHKSVSWYQQVLGQGPQFIFQYYEKEERGRGNFPDRFSARQFPNYSSELNVNALLLGDSALYLCASSMTGSAYDSPLHFGNGTRLTVT.

Worth noting for this clonotype: One junction end does not reproduce the germline sequence, and a read error may be involved. The V and J genes are TRBV10-2 and TRBJ1-6; 7 bases are shared with TRBD1. Germline CDR1 is WSHSY and CDR2 is SAAADI. CDR3 length: 15 amino acids. Written as DNA, the CDR3 is TGTGCCAGCAGTCCCAGGGCAGGGGGTTATTCACCCCTCCACTTT. Protein: CASSPRAGGYSPLHF.

This clonotype was recorded at least ten times. The chain combines TRBV9 with TRBJ1-4; D is ambiguous. The CDR3 loop spans 15 amino acids. Germline V gene lookup returns CDR1 SGDLS and CDR2 YYNGEE. V was trimmed by 4 bases and J by 0 bases, leaving 10 bases between them. The CDR3 DNA reads as TGTGCCAGCAGCAGGAACAGAGCAACTAATGAAAAACTGTTTTTT. Protein product: CASSRNRATNEKLFF. Based on the CDR3 plus reference TRBV9 and TRBJ1-4, the full variable domain is DSGVTQTPKHLITATGQRVTLRCSPRSGDLSVYWYQQSLDQGLQFLIQYYNGEERAKGNILERFSAQQFPDLHSELNLSSLELGDSALYFCASSRNRATNEKLFFGSGTQLSVL.

V and J are TRBV20-1 and TRBJ2-2; D ambiguous. Germline CDR1 is DFQATT and CDR2 is SNEGSKA (reference sequence). CDR3 length: 13 amino acids. V dropped 5 bases and J dropped 0 bases, with 7 bases sitting between them. Here the CDR3 DNA reads TGCAGTGCTCCAACACCGAACACCGGGGAGCTGTTTTTT. This translates into CSAPTPNTGELFF.

This clonotype was picked up many times. This chain connects TRBV6-5 to TRBJ1-1; 7 bases fit TRBD1. The V gene end was trimmed by 5 bases and the J gene end by 0 bases; junction bases not matched to a gene: 9. The CDR3 sequence is 16 residues long. CDR1 is MNHEY, CDR2 SVGAGI, per germline. The CDR3 DNA reads TGTGCCAGCAGTCCACCTTGGACAGGAGTGAACACTGAAGCTTTCTTT. Translating gives CASSPPWTGVNTEAFF.

This clonotype has a handful of counts. V usage is TRBV10-3 and J usage is TRBJ1-3, with no clear D. The CDR3 runs to 14 residues. V lost 8 bases and J 4 bases, leaving 15 bases between the germline ends. The germline gives CDR1 ENHRY, CDR2 SYGVKD. The CDR3 region has the DNA TGTGCCATCGGGAGTGAGAGCTTCGGAAACACCATATATTTT. It specifies CAIGSESFGNTIYF.

This sequence joins TRBV29-1 and TRBJ2-5, with D tentatively TRBD2 (6 bases). V lost 3 bases to trimming and J lost 4 bases, with 15 bases between them. The germline V gene has CDR1 SQVTM and CDR2 ANQGSEA. CDR3 length equals 14 residues. The CDR3 nucleotides read TGCAGCGTTGAGGGGGGTGCGGAGGGAGAGACCCAGTACTTC. As protein: CSVEGGAEGETQYF. Filled out from reference TRBV29-1 and TRBJ2-5, the complete variable domain reads SAVISQKPSRDICQRGTSLTIQCQVDSQVTMMFWYRQQPGQSLTLIATANQGSEATYESGFVIDKFPISRPNLTFSTLTVSNMSPEDSSIYLCSVEGGAEGETQYFGPGTRLLVL.

The J gene is TRBJ2-5, the V gene TRBV7-8; a weak D match, TRBD2 (6 bases). The V gene lost 6 bases and the J gene lost 7 bases, with 9 bases spanning the gap. CDR1 is SGHVS, CDR2 FQNEAQ, per germline. This CDR3 spans 11 amino acids. The CDR3 sequence: CASRGRGTQYF. DNA of the CDR3: TGTGCCAGCAGGGGGCGGGGGACCCAGTACTTC.

In this sample, this clonotype turned up once. The chain has TRBV7-9 and TRBJ1-1, with no clear D. Germline V gives CDR1 SEHNR, CDR2 FQNEAQ (reference sequence). V was trimmed by 5 bases and J by 4 bases, leaving 5 bases between them. This CDR3 is built from 11 residues. The CDR3 reads CASSRATEAFF. DNA of the CDR3: TGTGCCAGCAGCCGCGCCACTGAAGCTTTCTTT.

The J gene is TRBJ2-7, the V gene TRBV2; TRBD1 aligns across 10 bases. The CDR3 spans 14 residues. V lost 5 bases to trimming and J lost 5 bases; unmatched junction nucleotides: 6. Germline assignment: CDR1 SNHLY and CDR2 FYNNEI. CDR3 in amino acids: CASSWGTGANEQYF. The CDR3 DNA follows: TGTGCCAGCAGTTGGGGGACAGGGGCAAACGAGCAGTACTTC.

J is TRBJ1-2 and V is TRBV7-9, with 8 bases lining up with TRBD1. The V segment lost 6 bases and the J segment 4 bases; nucleotides outside the gene matches: 10. Germline CDR1 and CDR2: SEHNR and FQNEAQ (reference sequence). The CDR3 is 15 amino acids. The CDR3 is CASSPPRGRSYGYTF. CDR3 nucleotides: TGTGCCAGCAGTCCCCCCAGGGGGCGCAGCTATGGCTACACCTTC.

The chain recombines TRBV9 with TRBJ1-2; TRBD1 agrees at 7 bases. Germline lookup yields CDR1 SGDLS and CDR2 YYNGEE. The V segment lost 1 base and the J segment 8 bases; nucleotides outside the gene matches: 8. The CDR3 has 14 amino acids. The CDR3 region is CASSVSRGFGGYTF. The CDR3 nucleotides are TGTGCCAGCAGCGTAAGCAGGGGGTTTGGGGGCTACACCTTC.

The chain carries TRBV10-3 and TRBJ2-7, with a possible D match to TRBD2 (6 bases). The CDR3 sequence is 14 residues long. The germline V gene encodes CDR1 ENHRY and CDR2 SYGVKD. V shed 4 bases and J shed 6 bases, with 16 bases lying between them. The CDR3 DNA follows: TGTGCCATCAGTGGAACCATGACTAGGGGCGAGCAGTACTTC. Translation: CAISGTMTRGEQYF.